The 24 T cell receptor beta chains below were found in one sample sequenced in a study of blood T cell repertoires in COVID-19. Sequenced by immunoSEQ multiplex PCR; TCRdb stores in-frame clones only, minus some. Among approximately 100,000 clones listed, about 89% were seen once. Specimen: peripheral blood. Receptors were obtained from a man between 60 and 70 years old with acute or convalescent COVID-19.

The genes are TRBV5-1 and TRBJ1-6; 9 bases map to TRBD1. V was pared by 4 bases and J by 7 bases, with 6 bases of the junction left unmatched. Germline CDR1 SGHRS, CDR2 YFSETQ. The CDR3 runs 15 residues. This chain's CDR3 is CASSRDREKNSPLHF. CDR3 DNA: TGCGCCAGCAGCCGGGACAGGGAAAAAAATTCACCCCTCCACTTT.

The chain uses TRBV9 and TRBJ2-1, with 9 bases lining up with TRBD2. The V gene end was trimmed by 3 bases and the J gene end by 3 bases; junction bases not matched to a gene: 7. This CDR3 is built from 16 residues. Germline lookup yields CDR1 SGDLS and CDR2 YYNGEE. DNA of the CDR3: TGTGCCAGCAGCGCCTCCGGGACTAGCTACTACAATGAGCAGTTCTTC. Translated, it gives CASSASGTSYYNEQFF.

This chain joins TRBV3-1 (or the pseudogene TRBV3-2) and TRBJ2-1; tentative D call: TRBD2 (5 bases). This CDR3 is built from 13 residues. V was clipped by 4 bases and J by 3 bases, with 7 bases between them. In germline, CDR1 is LGHDT, CDR2 YNNKEL (reference sequence). Here the CDR3 DNA reads TGTGCCAGCAGCCCGGGATACTACAATGAGCAGTTCTTC. Amino acid sequence: CASSPGYYNEQFF.

The chain recombines TRBV19 with TRBJ1-1, with 7 bases fitting TRBD1. V trimming: 8 bases; J trimming: 5 bases; junction bases outside the gene matches: 8. The CDR3 runs to 13 residues. The germline V gene has CDR1 LNHDA and CDR2 SQIVND (reference sequence). This CDR3 reads CASEQGLRTEAFF. The CDR3 DNA is TGTGCCAGTGAACAGGGGTTGAGAACTGAAGCTTTCTTT.

The chain is built from TRBV5-8 and TRBJ1-1; a possible D gene is TRBD1 (6 bases). Germline loops: CDR1 SGHTS, CDR2 YDEGEE. V lost 0 bases, J lost 1 base, and 10 bases lay in between. CDR3 length: 15 residues. CDR3 nucleotides: TGTGCCAGCAGCTTGGATCTGGGGGCGAACACTGAAGCTTTCTTT. Its protein product is CASSLDLGANTEAFF.

This clone was seen only a few times. The chain has TRBV7-9 and TRBJ2-7; D may be TRBD2 (6 bases). This CDR3 contains 13 residues. Germline V lookup: CDR1 SEHNR, CDR2 FQNEAQ (reference sequence). The V and J ends lost 5 bases and 1 base respectively, with 9 bases between them. In DNA, the CDR3 is TGTGCCAGCAGCCCCGGGGGTTCCTACGAGCAGTACTTC. This sequence encodes CASSPGGSYEQYF.

The V call is TRBV7-8, the J call TRBJ2-5; 15 bases agree with TRBD2. CDR3 length: 20 residues. V was pared by 1 base and J by 5 bases, with 14 bases of the junction left unmatched. Germline V gene sequence: CDR1 SGHVS, CDR2 FQNEAQ. The CDR3 DNA reads TGTGCCAGCAGCTTAGTCGCCGGGACTAGCGGGAGGTGGTCGAGGGAGACCCAGTACTTC. Its protein product is CASSLVAGTSGRWSRETQYF. Full variable domain (remainder filled in from reference TRBV7-8 and TRBJ2-5): GAGVSQSPRYKVAKRGQDVALRCDPISGHVSLFWYQQALGQGPEFLTYFQNEAQLDKSGLPSDRFFAERPEGSVSTLKIQRTQQEDSAVYLCASSLVAGTSGRWSRETQYFGPGTRLLVL.

The chain joins TRBV11-1 to TRBJ1-1; TRBD1 might be the D (5 bases). V was pared by 5 bases and J by 1 base, with 14 bases between. Germline V lookup: CDR1 SGHAT, CDR2 FQDESV (reference sequence). The CDR3 has 15 amino acids. The CDR3 nucleotides are TGTGCCAGCAGCGGGGGGGAGTTACGGAACACTGAAGCTTTCTTT. It codes for CASSGGELRNTEAFF.

This chain joins TRBV30 and TRBJ1-5, with 7 positions matching TRBD1. With V trimmed by 5 bases and J by 1 base, 5 bases remained unmatched. Per germline, CDR1 GTSNPN and CDR2 SVGIG (reference sequence). The CDR3 extends over 14 amino acids. Written as DNA, the CDR3 is TGTGCCTGGGCCCGGGACAGCAGCAATCAGCCCCAGCATTTT. Amino acid sequence: CAWARDSSNQPQHF.

The count of this clone is one. The chain carries TRBV19 and TRBJ1-3; a weak D match, TRBD1 (6 bases). This CDR3 has 16 amino acids. Per the germline V gene, CDR1 is LNHDA and CDR2 is SQIVND (reference sequence). The V end lost 5 bases, the J end lost 0 bases, and 14 bases lay between the germline ends. CDR3 sequence: CASSPGQQLSGNTIYF. The CDR3 DNA sequence: TGTGCCAGTAGTCCTGGACAGCAACTCTCTGGAAACACCATATATTTT.

V is TRBV5-4 and J is TRBJ2-5; tentative D call: TRBD1 (7 bases). The germline V and J ends were trimmed by 4 bases and 4 bases, with 20 bases remaining between them. Per germline, CDR1 SGHNT and CDR2 YYREEE (reference sequence). This CDR3 has 16 residues. The DNA for the CDR3 is TGTGCCAGCAGCCCCCAGGGGGGAGTGGTCCGAGAGACCCAGTACTTC. Translated, it gives CASSPQGGVVRETQYF.

The gene calls are TRBV18 and TRBJ2-1; 8 bases match TRBD1. This CDR3 has 15 residues. V was pared by 3 bases and J by 4 bases, with 5 bases of the junction left unmatched. CDR1 KGHSH and CDR2 LQKENI come from the germline V gene. In nucleotides, the CDR3 is TGTGCCAGCTCACCTATGCGGGACAGGTACAATGAGCAGTTCTTC. Translating gives CASSPMRDRYNEQFF.

The J gene is TRBJ2-3, the V gene TRBV6-2 or TRBV6-3, with D possibly being TRBD2 (6 bases). The germline gives CDR1 MNHEY, CDR2 SVGEGT. V shed 3 bases and J shed 4 bases, with 11 bases lying between them. The CDR3 has 14 residues. This CDR3 reads CASSYRRRADTQYF. CDR3 bases: TGTGCCAGCAGTTATAGGCGGAGGGCAGATACGCAGTATTTT.

The chain links TRBV5-6 to TRBJ2-7, with 7 bases aligning to TRBD2. V lost 2 bases to trimming and J lost 6 bases; unmatched junction nucleotides: 5. This CDR3 contains 13 residues. Germline lookup yields CDR1 SGHDT and CDR2 YYEEEE. The CDR3, as DNA: TGTGCCAGCAGCTTAGCGGGGAGCCCCGAGCAGTACGTC. It is translated as CASSLAGSPEQYV.

This chain joins TRBV2 and TRBJ1-1, with 7 nucleotides matching TRBD1. With 5 bases clipped from V and 6 bases from J, the junction kept 9 bases outside the gene matches. The CDR3 loop spans 14 amino acids. Germline V gene lookup returns CDR1 SNHLY and CDR2 FYNNEI. CDR3 DNA sequence: TGTGCCAGCAGTCTTGACAGGGCGAAGGCTGAAGCTTTCTTT. Translation: CASSLDRAKAEAFF.

Only one count was recorded for this clone. The rearrangement uses TRBV11-2 and TRBJ1-4; D gene unclear. V was shortened by 5 bases and J by 8 bases, with 12 bases between the two germline ends. The CDR3 has 13 amino acids. The germline CDR1 and CDR2 sequences are SGHAT and FQNNGV. The CDR3 is CASSQLSGEKLFF. CDR3 DNA sequence: TGTGCCAGCAGCCAACTGTCCGGGGAAAAACTGTTTTTT.

The J gene is TRBJ1-2, the V gene TRBV28; unclear D gene. In germline, CDR1 is MDHEN, CDR2 SYDVKM. The CDR3 contains 17 residues. The V end was cut by 2 bases, the J end by 4 bases, with 20 bases between. The CDR3 region is CASSLIIGRGVSYGYTF. Written as DNA, the CDR3 is TGTGCCAGCAGTTTAATCATAGGCCGAGGTGTGAGCTATGGCTACACCTTC.

The chain carries TRBV5-1 and TRBJ1-2, with no clear D. Germline values: CDR1 SGHRS, CDR2 YFSETQ. The V end lost 5 bases, the J end lost 8 bases, and 19 bases lay between the germline ends. This CDR3 contains 14 residues. The CDR3 is CASRPLPGSGGYTF. CDR3 coding DNA: TGCGCCAGCAGGCCTCTCCCGGGGAGCGGCGGCTACACCTTC.

The chain employs TRBV27 and TRBJ2-3; tentatively, D is TRBD2 (5 bases). Trimming left V 6 bases short and J 1 base short, with 8 bases between. The CDR3 contains 13 residues. In germline, CDR1 is MNHEY, CDR2 SMNVEV (reference sequence). The CDR3 bases are TGTGCCAGCAGAGATAGCGGCACAGATACGCAGTATTTT. Its translation: CASRDSGTDTQYF.

The chain has TRBV12-3 or TRBV12-4 and TRBJ1-5, with D unresolved. V lost 6 bases and J 4 bases, leaving 7 bases between the germline ends. The CDR3 length is 12 residues. DNA for the CDR3: TGTGCCAGCAGGCGGGTGAATCAGCCCCAGCATTTT. Amino acids: CASRRVNQPQHF.

J is TRBJ1-1 and V is TRBV6-2 or TRBV6-3; D remains ambiguous. Trimming took 5 bases from V and 3 from J, leaving 16 bases between them. The CDR3 is 15 residues long. Germline CDR1 reads MNHEY; CDR2 reads SVGEGT. The CDR3 region is CASSERTPIDTEAFF. The CDR3 DNA sequence: TGTGCCAGCAGTGAGCGGACCCCGATTGACACTGAAGCTTTCTTT.

This rearrangement joins TRBV5-1 to TRBJ2-3; possibly TRBD1 for D (6 bases). Trimming stripped 0 bases from V and 2 bases from J, with 13 bases between. This CDR3 comprises 16 residues. From germline, CDR1 is SGHRS and CDR2 YFSETQ. Here the CDR3 reads CASSLAGARYTDTQYF. The CDR3 DNA follows: TGCGCCAGCAGCTTGGCAGGGGCTAGGTACACAGATACGCAGTATTTT. Filled out from reference TRBV5-1 and TRBJ2-3, the complete variable domain reads KAGVTQTPRYLIKTRGQQVTLSCSPISGHRSVSWYQQTPGQGLQFLFEYFSETQRNKGNFPGRFSGRQFSNSRSEMNVSTLELGDSALYLCASSLAGARYTDTQYFGPGTRLTVL.

The chain recombines TRBV11-2 with TRBJ2-1; 10 bases fit TRBD2. CDR1 and CDR2 (germline): SGHAT, FQNNGV. The CDR3 is 15 residues long. V was clipped by 6 bases and J by 6 bases; unmatched bases: 8. The CDR3 sequence is CASRDGTSAINEQFF. CDR3 coding DNA: TGTGCCAGCAGGGACGGGACTAGCGCGATCAATGAGCAGTTCTTC.

The chain combines TRBV2 with TRBJ1-5; D unresolved. CDR1 SNHLY and CDR2 FYNNEI come from the germline V gene. The CDR3 loop spans 13 amino acids. Trimming left V 6 bases short and J 0 bases short, with 6 bases between. The CDR3 sequence: CASSRDSNQPQHF. The CDR3 bases are TGTGCCAGCAGCCGAGATAGCAATCAGCCCCAGCATTTT.